The rows below give T cell receptor beta chains drawn from one sample of a study of T cells after yellow fever vaccination. TCRdb reprocessed the 5' RACE reads with MiXCR, giving one entry per CDR3 protein. This table holds fewer than 450,000 distinct CDR3 sequences, 11% found once. The sequencing used PBMCs, collected on the day of the first yellow fever vaccination. The receptors shown here come from a man aged 18 to 30 who received the YFV17D yellow fever vaccine. The CDR3 runs from the conserved cysteine through the conserved F or W. The D gene is left open where the match is weak. Expanded clones are given a class, and other clones once, few, many or no size at all.

J: TRBJ2-5; size: few; D: NA; V: TRBV5-1; CDR3: CASSLSGSPLGETQYF; DNA: TGCGCCAGCAGCTTGTCAGGGTCCCCCCTGGGAGAGACCCAGTACTTC
J: TRBJ1-4; size: many; D: NA; V: TRBV6-5; CDR3: CASSYSGGSNEKLFF; DNA: TGTGCCAGCAGTTACTCCGGGGGTTCGAATGAAAAACTGTTTTTT
J: TRBJ1-5; size: many; D: NA; V: TRBV20-1; CDR3: CSARGPNQPQHF; DNA: TGCAGTGCTAGGGGCCCCAATCAGCCCCAGCATTTT
J: TRBJ1-6; size: few; D: NA; V: TRBV4-2; CDR3: CASSQGEGTSADSPLHF; DNA: TGTGCCAGCAGCCAAGGGGAAGGGACCAGTGCGGATTCACCCCTCCACTTT
J: TRBJ1-1; size: few; D: NA; V: TRBV29-1; CDR3: CSGQVMNTEAFF; DNA: TGCAGCGGTCAGGTCATGAACACTGAAGCTTTCTTT
J: TRBJ1-1; size: few; D: NA; V: TRBV5-6; CDR3: CASSRGPNTDTEAFF; DNA: TGTGCCAGCAGCCGAGGACCGAACACTGACACTGAAGCTTTCTTT
J: TRBJ1-5; size: few; D: NA; V: TRBV12-3/TRBV12-4; CDR3: CASTPGPAGQPQHF; DNA: TGTGCCAGCACCCCTGGGCCAGCAGGGCAGCCCCAGCATTTT
J: TRBJ2-5; size: NA; D: TRBD2; V: TRBV5-4; CDR3: CASSGPGLAGQETQYF; DNA: TGTGCCAGCAGCGGGCCGGGACTAGCGGGGCAAGAGACCCAGTACTTC
J: TRBJ1-4; size: NA; D: NA; V: TRBV12-3/TRBV12-4; CDR3: CASSLANEKLFF; DNA: TGTGCCAGCAGTTTAGCTAATGAAAAACTGTTTTTT
J: TRBJ1-1; size: many; D: NA; V: TRBV5-6; CDR3: CASSWMGVMATEAFF; DNA: TGTGCCAGCAGCTGGATGGGGGTGATGGCGACTGAAGCTTTCTTT
J: TRBJ1-2; size: NA; D: TRBD1; V: TRBV6-5; CDR3: CASSFSLPSDRLGGYTF; DNA: TGTGCCAGCAGTTTTTCACTCCCCTCGGACAGGTTGGGGGGCTACACCTTC
J: TRBJ1-2; size: NA; D: TRBD1; V: TRBV5-1; CDR3: CASSPTTGANGYTF; DNA: TGCGCCAGCAGCCCGACGACAGGGGCTAATGGCTACACCTTC
J: TRBJ2-1; size: NA; D: TRBD1; V: TRBV27; CDR3: CASSKQGPSYNEQFF; DNA: TGTGCCAGCAGCAAACAGGGGCCCTCCTACAATGAGCAGTTCTTC